These 12 T cell receptor beta chains originate from one sample sequenced in a study of blood T cell repertoires in COVID-19. Method: immunoSEQ multiplex PCR; TCRdb's copy keeps in-frame clones and lacks some. The sample contains approximately 120,000 clones, roughly 72% of which appear only once. The sequenced sample consisted of peripheral blood. These receptors all stem from a human donor in a cohort sampled during active COVID-19.

This chain uses TRBV19 with TRBJ1-2; D might be TRBD1 (6 bases). V was trimmed by 0 bases and J by 4 bases, leaving 15 bases between them. CDR1 is LNHDA, CDR2 SQIVND, per germline (reference sequence). This CDR3 spans 16 amino acids. This chain's CDR3 is CASSIDLWDTPYGYTF. The CDR3 DNA sequence: TGTGCCAGTAGTATAGATCTATGGGACACCCCCTATGGCTACACCTTC.

The V and J genes are TRBV5-6 and TRBJ2-3; D might be TRBD2 (5 bases). V was trimmed by 4 bases and J by 9 bases, leaving 12 bases between them. Germline assignment: CDR1 SGHDT and CDR2 YYEEEE. The CDR3 consists of 12 residues. This CDR3 is CASSMDWSTQYF. The CDR3 DNA follows: TGTGCCAGCAGCATGGACTGGTCGACGCAGTATTTT.

The rearrangement joins TRBV2 to TRBJ2-7; TRBD1 might be the D (5 bases). The length of the CDR3 is 15 residues. Germline CDR1 and CDR2: SNHLY and FYNNEI. V was shortened by 5 bases and J by 6 bases, with 20 bases between the two germline ends. The DNA for the CDR3 is TGTGCCAGCAGTTTTCCCCAGACAGCGTCGGCCGAGCAGTACTTC. Translation: CASSFPQTASAEQYF.

The chain employs TRBV5-1 and TRBJ1-1; D uncertain. There are 16 residues in the CDR3. CDR1 and CDR2 (germline): SGHRS, YFSETQ. V gave up 4 bases and J gave up 0 bases, with 16 bases separating them. CDR3 DNA sequence: TGCGCCAGCAGCCTGATGCTAGGAGGTATGAACACTGAAGCTTTCTTT. Translation gives CASSLMLGGMNTEAFF.

This clone was counted only a few times. This chain uses TRBV30 with TRBJ2-5; D unresolved. The CDR3 length is 13 residues. Trimming removed 0 bases from V and 5 bases from J, with 10 bases in between. Germline values: CDR1 GTSNPN, CDR2 SVGIG (reference sequence). CDR3 nucleotides: TGTGCCTGGAGTGTACTCCCCGCGGAGACCCAGTACTTC. Residues: CAWSVLPAETQYF.

There are a few counts of this clone. CDR3 protein: CAWSVAGDQPQHF. The CDR3 DNA follows: TGTGCCTGGAGTGTTGCAGGGGACCAGCCCCAGCATTTT. V is TRBV30 and J is TRBJ1-5; D might be TRBD1 (6 bases). The length of the CDR3 is 13 residues. The germline gives CDR1 GTSNPN, CDR2 SVGIG (reference sequence). With 0 bases removed from V and 7 bases from J, the gap between germline ends came to 10 bases.

The sample holds one count of this clone. V and J are TRBV29-1 and TRBJ2-7, with 8 bases lining up with TRBD2. The trim removed 6 bases at V and 5 bases at J, leaving 9 bases unmatched. CDR3 size: 13 residues. The germline V gene encodes CDR1 SQVTM and CDR2 ANQGSEA. The CDR3 here is CSVYSGVDNEQYF. DNA for the CDR3: TGCAGCGTCTATAGCGGGGTCGACAACGAGCAGTACTTC.

The chain uses TRBV4-1 and TRBJ2-2; D may be TRBD1 (6 bases). The CDR3 has 16 amino acids. In germline, CDR1 is MGHRA, CDR2 YSYEKL. V lost 0 bases and J lost 5, with 13 bases in between. The CDR3: CASSQDGSGVTGELFF. The CDR3 DNA reads as TGCGCCAGCAGCCAAGATGGGTCAGGGGTAACCGGGGAGCTGTTTTTT.

V is TRBV2 and J is TRBJ1-5; D is unclear. The V gene's germline CDR1 is SNHLY and CDR2 FYNNEI. The CDR3 extends over 13 amino acids. Trimming pared 3 bases from V and 9 bases from J, leaving 12 bases between. The CDR3 DNA reads TGTGCCAGCAGTGAGTTGGAGGTTGGGCCCCAGCATTTT. Protein: CASSELEVGPQHF.

Only a few counts were recorded for this clone. V usage is TRBV5-1 and J usage is TRBJ1-1, with 8 bases that match TRBD1. V shed 4 bases and J 6 bases; nucleotides not matched to a gene: 11. From germline, CDR1 is SGHRS and CDR2 YFSETQ. The CDR3 runs to 15 residues. The CDR3 region has the DNA TGCGCCAGCAGCGCCAGGGGGCGACTCTCGCCTGAAGCTTTCTTT. Amino acids: CASSARGRLSPEAFF.

This chain uses TRBV12-3 or TRBV12-4 with TRBJ1-1, with 7 bases aligning to TRBD1. V was pared by 11 bases and J by 3 bases, with 6 bases of the junction left unmatched. This CDR3 is built from 12 residues. CDR3 in DNA: TGTGCCCCCGGGACAGACCACACTGAAGCTTTCTTT. This gives the protein CAPGTDHTEAFF.

V is TRBV6-6 and J is TRBJ2-3; 8 nucleotides line up with TRBD2. CDR3 length: 15 amino acids. V dropped 4 bases and J dropped 4; count of bases not matched to a gene: 7. CDR1 and CDR2 from the germline V gene are MNHNY and SVGAGI (reference sequence). The CDR3 loop is CASSLGLGVADTQYF. The CDR3 DNA follows: TGTGCCAGCAGTTTGGGACTAGGAGTGGCAGATACGCAGTATTTT.